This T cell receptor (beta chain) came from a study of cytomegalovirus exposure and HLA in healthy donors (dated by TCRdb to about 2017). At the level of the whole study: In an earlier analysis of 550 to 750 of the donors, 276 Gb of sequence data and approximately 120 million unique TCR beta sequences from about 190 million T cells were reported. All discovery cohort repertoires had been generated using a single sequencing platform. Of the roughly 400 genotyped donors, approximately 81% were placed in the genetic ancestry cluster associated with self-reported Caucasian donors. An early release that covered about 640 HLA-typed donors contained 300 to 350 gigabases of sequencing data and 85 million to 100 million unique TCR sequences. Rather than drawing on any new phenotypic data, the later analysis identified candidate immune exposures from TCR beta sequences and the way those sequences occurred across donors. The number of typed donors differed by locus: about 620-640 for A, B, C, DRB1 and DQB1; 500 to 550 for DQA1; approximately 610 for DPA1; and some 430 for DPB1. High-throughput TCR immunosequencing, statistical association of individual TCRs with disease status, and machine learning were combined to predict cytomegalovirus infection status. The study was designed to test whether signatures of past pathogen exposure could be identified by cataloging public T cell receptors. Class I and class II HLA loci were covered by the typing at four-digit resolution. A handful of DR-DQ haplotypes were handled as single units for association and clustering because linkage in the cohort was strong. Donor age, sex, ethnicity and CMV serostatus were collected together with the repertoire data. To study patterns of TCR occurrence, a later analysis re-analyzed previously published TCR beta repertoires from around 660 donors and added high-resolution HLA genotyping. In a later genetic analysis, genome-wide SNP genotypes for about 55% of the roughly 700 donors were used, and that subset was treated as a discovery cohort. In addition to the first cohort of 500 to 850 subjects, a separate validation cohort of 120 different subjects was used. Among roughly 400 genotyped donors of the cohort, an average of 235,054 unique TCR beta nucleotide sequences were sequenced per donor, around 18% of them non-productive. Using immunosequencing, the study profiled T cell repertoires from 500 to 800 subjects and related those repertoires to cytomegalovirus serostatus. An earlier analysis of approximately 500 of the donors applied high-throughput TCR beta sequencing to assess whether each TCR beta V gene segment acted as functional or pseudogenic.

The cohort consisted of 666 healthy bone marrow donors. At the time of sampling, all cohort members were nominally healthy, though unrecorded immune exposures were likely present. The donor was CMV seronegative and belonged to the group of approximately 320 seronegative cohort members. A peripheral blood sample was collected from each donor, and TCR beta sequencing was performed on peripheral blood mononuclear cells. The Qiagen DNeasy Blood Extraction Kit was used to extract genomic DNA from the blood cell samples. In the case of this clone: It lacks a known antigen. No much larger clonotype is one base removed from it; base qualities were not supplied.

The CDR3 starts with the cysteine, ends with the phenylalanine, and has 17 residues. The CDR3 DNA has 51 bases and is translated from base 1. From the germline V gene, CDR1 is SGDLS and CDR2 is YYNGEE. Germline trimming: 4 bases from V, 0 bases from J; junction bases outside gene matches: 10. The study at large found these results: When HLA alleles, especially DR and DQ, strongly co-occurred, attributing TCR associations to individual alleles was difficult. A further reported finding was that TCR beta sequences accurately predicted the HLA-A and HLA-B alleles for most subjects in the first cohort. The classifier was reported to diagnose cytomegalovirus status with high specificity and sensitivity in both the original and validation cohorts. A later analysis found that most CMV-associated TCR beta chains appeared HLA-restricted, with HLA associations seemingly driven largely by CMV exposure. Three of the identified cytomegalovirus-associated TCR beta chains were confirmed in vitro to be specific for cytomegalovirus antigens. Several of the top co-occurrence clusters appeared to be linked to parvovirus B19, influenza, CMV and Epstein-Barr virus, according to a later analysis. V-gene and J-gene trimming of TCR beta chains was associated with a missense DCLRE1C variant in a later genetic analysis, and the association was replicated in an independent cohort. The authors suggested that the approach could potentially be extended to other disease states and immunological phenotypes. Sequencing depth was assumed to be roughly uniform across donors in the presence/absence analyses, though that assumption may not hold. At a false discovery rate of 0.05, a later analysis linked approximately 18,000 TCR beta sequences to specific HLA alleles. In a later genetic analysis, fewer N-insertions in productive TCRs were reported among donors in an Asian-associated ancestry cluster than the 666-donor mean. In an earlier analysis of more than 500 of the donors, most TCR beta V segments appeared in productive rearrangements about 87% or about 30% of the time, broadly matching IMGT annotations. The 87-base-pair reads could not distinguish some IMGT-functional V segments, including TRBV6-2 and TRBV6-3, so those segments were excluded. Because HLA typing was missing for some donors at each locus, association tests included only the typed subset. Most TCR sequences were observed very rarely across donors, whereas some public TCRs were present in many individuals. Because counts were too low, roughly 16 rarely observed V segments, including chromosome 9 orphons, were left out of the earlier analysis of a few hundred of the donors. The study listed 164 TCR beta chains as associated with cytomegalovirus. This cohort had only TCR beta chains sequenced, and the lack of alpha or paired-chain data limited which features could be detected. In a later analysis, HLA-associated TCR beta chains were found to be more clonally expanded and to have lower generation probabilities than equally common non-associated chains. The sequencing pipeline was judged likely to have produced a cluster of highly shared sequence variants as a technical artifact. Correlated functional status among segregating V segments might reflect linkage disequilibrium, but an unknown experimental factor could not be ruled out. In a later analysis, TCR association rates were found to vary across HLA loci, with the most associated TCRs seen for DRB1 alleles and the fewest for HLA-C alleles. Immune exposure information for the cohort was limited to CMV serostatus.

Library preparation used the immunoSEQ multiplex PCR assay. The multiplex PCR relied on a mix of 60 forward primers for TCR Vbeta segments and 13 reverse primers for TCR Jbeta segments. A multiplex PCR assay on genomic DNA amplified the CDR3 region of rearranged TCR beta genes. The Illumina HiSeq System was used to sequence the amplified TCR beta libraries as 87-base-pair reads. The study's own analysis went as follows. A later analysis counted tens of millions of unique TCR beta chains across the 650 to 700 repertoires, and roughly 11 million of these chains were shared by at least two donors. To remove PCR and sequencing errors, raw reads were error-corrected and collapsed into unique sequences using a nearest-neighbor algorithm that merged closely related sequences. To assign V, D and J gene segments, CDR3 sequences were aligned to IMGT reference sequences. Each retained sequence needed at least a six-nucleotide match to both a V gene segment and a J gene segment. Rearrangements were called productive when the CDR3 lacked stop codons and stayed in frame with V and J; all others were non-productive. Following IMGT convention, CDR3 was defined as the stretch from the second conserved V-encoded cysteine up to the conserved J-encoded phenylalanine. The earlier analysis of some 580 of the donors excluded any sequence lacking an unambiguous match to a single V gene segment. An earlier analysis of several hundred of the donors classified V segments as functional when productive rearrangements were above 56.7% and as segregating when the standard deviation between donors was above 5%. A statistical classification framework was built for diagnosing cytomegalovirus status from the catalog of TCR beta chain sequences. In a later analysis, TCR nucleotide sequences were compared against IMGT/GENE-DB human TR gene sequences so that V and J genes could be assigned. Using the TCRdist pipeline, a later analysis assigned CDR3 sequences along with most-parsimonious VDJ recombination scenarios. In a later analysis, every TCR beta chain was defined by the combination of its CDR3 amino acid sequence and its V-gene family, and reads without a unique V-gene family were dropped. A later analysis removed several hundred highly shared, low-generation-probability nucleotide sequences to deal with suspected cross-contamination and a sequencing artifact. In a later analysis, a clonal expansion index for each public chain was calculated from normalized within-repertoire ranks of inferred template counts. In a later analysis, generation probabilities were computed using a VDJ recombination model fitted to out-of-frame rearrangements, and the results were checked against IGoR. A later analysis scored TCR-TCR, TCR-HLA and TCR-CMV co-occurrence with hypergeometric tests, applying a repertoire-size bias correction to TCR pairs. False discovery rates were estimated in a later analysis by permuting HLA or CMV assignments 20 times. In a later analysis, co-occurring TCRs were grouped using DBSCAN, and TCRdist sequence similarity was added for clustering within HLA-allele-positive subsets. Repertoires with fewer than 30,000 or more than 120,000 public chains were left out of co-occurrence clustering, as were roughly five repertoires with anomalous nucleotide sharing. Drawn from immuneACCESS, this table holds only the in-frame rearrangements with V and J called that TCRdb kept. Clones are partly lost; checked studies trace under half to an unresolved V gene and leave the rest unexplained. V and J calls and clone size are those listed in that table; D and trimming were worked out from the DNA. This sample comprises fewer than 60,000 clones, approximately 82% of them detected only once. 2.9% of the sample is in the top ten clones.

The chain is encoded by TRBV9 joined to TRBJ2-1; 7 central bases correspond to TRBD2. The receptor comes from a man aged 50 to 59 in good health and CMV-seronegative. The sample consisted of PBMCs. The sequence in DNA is TGTGCCAGCAGCCCAACCGCAGCGGGGAGCTCCTACAATGAGCAGTTCTTC. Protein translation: CASSPTAAGSSYNEQFF. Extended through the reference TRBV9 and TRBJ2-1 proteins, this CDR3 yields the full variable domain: DSGVTQTPKHLITATGQRVTLRCSPRSGDLSVYWYQQSLDQGLQFLIQYYNGEERAKGNILERFSAQQFPDLHSELNLSSLELGDSALYFCASSPTAAGSSYNEQFFGPGTRLTVL.